This record looks at one TCR beta chain sequence and its context. The data derive from a study of T cell changes during pregnancy in multiple sclerosis. Germline CDR1 SEHNR, CDR2 FQNEAQ (reference sequence). The CDR3 runs to 16 residues. Losses at the gene ends were 0 bases for V and 0 bases for J; bases not matched to a gene: 1. This table comes from immunoSEQ multiplex PCR, and its TCRdb copy is limited to in-frame clones, with some not included. The sample lists about 40,000 clones; roughly nine tenths were seen once. The V gene is TRBV7-9, the J gene TRBJ2-3; 9 bases are shared with TRBD2. The TCR originated in a female donor with multiple sclerosis, enrolled in a pregnancy study. This material consisted of CD4+ T cells from peripheral blood mononuclear cells, taken before pregnancy. CDR3 in amino acids: CASSLAAGGSTDTQYF. The CDR3 DNA reads TGTGCCAGCAGCTTAGCTGCGGGAGGGAGCACAGATACGCAGTATTTT.